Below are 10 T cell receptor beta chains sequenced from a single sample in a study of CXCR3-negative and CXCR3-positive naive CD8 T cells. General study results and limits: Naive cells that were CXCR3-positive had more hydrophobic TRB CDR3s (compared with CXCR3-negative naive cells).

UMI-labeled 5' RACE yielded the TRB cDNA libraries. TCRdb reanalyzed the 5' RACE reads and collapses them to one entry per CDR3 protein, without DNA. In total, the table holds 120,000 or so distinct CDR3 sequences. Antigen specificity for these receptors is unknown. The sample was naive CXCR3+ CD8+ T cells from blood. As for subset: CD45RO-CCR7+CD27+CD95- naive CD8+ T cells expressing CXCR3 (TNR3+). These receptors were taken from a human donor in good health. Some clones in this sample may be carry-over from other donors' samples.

The CDR3 here is CAISDLAGDNEQFF. The genes are TRBV10-3 and TRBJ2-1; the D gene TCRdb calls, TRBD2, cannot be checked with no DNA. The CDR3 runs to 14 residues. Germline V gene data show CDR1 as ENHRY and CDR2 as SYGVKD.

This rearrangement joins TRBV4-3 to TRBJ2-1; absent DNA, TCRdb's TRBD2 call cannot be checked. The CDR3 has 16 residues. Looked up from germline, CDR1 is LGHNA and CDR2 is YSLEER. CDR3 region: CASSQDSGPTSNEQFF.

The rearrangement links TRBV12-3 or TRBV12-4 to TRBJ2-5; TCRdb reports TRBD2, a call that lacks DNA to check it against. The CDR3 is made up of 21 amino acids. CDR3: CASGTGPSGLWSAPKKETQYF.

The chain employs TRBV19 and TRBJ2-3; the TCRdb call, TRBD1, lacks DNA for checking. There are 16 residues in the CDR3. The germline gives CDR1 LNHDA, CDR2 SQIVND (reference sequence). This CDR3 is CASSIDGGFGTDTQYF.

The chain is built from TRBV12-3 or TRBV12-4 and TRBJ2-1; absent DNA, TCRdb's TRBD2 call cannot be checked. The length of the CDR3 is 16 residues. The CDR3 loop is CASRPLAGGAYNEQFF.

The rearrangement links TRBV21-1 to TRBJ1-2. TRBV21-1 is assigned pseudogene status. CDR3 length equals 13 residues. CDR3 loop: CASIGQLNYGYTF.

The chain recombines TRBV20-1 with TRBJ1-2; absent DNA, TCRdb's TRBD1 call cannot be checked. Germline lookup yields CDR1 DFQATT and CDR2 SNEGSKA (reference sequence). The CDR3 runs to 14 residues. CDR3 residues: CSARAGQSTYGYTF.

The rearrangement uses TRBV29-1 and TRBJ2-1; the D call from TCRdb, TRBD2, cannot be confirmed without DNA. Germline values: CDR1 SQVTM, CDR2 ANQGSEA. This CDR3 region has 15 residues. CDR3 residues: CSVDGLAGGEDEQFF.

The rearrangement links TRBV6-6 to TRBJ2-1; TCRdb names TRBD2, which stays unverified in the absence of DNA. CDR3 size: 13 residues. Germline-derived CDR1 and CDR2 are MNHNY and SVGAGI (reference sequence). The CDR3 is CASSYKGHNEQFF.

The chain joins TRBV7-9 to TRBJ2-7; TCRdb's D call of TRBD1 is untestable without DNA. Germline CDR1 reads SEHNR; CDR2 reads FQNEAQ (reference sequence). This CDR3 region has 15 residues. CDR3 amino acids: CASSLAGQDFNEQYF.